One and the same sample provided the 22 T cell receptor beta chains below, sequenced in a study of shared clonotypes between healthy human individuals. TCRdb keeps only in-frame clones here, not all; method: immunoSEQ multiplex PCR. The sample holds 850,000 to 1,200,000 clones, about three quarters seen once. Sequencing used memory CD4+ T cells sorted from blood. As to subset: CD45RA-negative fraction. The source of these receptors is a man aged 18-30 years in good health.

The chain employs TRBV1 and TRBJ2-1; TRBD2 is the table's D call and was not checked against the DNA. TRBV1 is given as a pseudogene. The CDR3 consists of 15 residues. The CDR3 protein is CTSSPRRGSYNEQFF. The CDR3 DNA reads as TGCACCAGCAGCCCTAGGCGCGGTTCCTACAATGAGCAGTTCTTC.

The CDR3 reads CASSPVSQLTYEQYF. For the CDR3, the DNA is TGTGCCAGCAGCCCTGTAAGCCAGCTGACCTACGAGCAGTACTTC. J is TRBJ2-7 and V is TRBV7-2; no clear D. Germline CDR1 is SGHTA and CDR2 is FQGNSA. This CDR3 comprises 15 residues. V lost 5 bases and J lost 2, with 16 bases in between.

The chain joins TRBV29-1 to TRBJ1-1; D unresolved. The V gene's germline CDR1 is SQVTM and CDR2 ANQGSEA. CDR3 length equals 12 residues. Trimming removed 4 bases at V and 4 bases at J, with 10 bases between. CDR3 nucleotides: TGCAGCGTTGGACGACCTGGCACTGAAGCTTTCTTT. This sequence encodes CSVGRPGTEAFF.

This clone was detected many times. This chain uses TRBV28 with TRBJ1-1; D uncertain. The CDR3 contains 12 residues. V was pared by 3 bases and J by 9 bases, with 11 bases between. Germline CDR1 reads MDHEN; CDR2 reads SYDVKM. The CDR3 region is CASSLTASKAFF. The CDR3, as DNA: TGTGCCAGCAGTTTGACGGCATCCAAAGCTTTCTTT.

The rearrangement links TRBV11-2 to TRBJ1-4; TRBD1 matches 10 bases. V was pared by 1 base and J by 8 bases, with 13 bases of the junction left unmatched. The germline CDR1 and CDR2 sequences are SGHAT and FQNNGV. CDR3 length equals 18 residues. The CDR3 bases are TGTGCCAGCAGCTTAGCAGGGACAGGGGCCCTCAGGGGAGAAAAACTGTTTTTT. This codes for CASSLAGTGALRGEKLFF.

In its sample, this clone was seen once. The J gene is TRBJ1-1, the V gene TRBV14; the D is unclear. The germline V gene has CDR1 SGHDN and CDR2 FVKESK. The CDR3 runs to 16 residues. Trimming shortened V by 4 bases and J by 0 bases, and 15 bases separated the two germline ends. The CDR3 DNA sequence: TGTGCCAGCAGCCGAAGCGGACTACAAATGAACACTGAAGCTTTCTTT. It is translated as CASSRSGLQMNTEAFF.

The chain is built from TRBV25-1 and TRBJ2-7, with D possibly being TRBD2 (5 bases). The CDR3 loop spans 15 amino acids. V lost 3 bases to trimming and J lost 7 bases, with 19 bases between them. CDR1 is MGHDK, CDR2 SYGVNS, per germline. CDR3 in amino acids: CASSDPRSLSGEQYF. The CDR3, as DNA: TGTGCCAGCAGTGACCCACGCTCCCTCTCGGGGGAGCAGTACTTC.

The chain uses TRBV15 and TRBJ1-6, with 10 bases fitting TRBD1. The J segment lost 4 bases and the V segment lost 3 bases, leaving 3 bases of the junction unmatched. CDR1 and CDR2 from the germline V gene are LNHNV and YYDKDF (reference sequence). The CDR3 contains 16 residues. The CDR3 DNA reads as TGTGCCACCAGCAGCTGGGACAGGGGATATAATTCACCCCTCCACTTT. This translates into CATSSWDRGYNSPLHF.

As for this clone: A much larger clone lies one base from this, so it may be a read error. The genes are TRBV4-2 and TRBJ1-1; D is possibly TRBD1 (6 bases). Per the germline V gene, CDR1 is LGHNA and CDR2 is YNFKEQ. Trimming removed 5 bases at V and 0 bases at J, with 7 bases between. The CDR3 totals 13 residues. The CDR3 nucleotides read TGTGCCAGCAGCGGGGGGCTGAACACTGAAGCTTTCTTT. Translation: CASSGGLNTEAFF.

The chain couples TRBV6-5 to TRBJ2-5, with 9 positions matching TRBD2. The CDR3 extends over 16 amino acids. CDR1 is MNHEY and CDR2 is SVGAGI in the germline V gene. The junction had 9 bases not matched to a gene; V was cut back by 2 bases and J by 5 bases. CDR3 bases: TGTGCCAGCAGTTACGGGGGTAGCGGGAGAGGGGAGACCCAGTACTTC. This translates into CASSYGGSGRGETQYF.

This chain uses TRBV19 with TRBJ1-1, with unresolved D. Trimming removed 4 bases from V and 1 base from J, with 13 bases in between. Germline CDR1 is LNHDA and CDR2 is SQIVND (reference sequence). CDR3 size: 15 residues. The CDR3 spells CASSRGKPENTEAFF. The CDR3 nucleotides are TGTGCCAGTAGTAGAGGTAAGCCAGAGAACACTGAAGCTTTCTTT. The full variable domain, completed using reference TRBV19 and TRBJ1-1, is DGGITQSPKYLFRKEGQNVTLSCEQNLNHDAMYWYRQDPGQGLRLIYYSQIVNDFQKGDIAEGYSVSREKKESFPLTVTSAQKNPTAFYLCASSRGKPENTEAFFGQGTRLTVV.

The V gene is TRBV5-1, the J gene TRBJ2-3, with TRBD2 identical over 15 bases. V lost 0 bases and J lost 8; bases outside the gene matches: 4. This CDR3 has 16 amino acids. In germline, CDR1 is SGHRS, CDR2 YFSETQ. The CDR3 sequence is CASSLGTSGGASTQYF. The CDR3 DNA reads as TGCGCCAGCAGCTTGGGGACTAGCGGGGGGGCCAGTACGCAGTATTTT.

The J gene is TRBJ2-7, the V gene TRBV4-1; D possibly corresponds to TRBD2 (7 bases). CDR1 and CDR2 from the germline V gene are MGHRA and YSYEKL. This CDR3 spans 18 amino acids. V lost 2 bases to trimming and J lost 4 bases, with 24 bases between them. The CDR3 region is CASSQQPLDSGAPYEQYF. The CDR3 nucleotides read TGCGCCAGCAGCCAACAACCGTTGGACAGCGGGGCTCCTTACGAGCAGTACTTC.

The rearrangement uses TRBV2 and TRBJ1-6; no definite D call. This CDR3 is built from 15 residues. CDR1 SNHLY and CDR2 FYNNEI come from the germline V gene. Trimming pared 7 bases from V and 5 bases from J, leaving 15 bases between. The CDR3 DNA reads TGTGCCAGCATAGAGGTCGCTGGTGATAATTCACCCCTCCACTTT. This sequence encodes CASIEVAGDNSPLHF.

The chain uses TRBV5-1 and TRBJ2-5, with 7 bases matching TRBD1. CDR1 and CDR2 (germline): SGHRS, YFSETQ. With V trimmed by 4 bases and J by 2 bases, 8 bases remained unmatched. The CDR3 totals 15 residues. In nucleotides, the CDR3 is TGCGCCAGCAGCCCGGGACAGAAGAATCAAGAGACCCAGTACTTC. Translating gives CASSPGQKNQETQYF.

This chain's CDR3 is CASSLIAGTVSGANVLTF. The CDR3 DNA reads TGCGCCAGCAGTTTGATAGCGGGTACAGTCTCTGGGGCCAACGTCCTGACTTTC. The chain uses TRBV5-1 and TRBJ2-6, with 7 bases fitting TRBD2. J was trimmed by 0 bases and V by 5 bases; bases with no gene match: 11. CDR1 is SGHRS, CDR2 YFSETQ, per germline. The CDR3 spans 18 residues.

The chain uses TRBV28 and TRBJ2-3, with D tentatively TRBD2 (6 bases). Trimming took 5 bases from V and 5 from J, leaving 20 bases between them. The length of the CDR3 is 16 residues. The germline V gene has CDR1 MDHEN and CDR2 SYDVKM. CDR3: CASSPLGAGFKDTQYF. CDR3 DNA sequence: TGTGCCAGCAGTCCCCTAGGGGCGGGGTTTAAAGATACGCAGTATTTT.

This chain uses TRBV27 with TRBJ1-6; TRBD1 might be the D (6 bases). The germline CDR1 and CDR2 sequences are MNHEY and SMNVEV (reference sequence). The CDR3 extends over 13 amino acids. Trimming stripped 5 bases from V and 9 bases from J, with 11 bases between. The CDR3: CASSQGFASPLHF. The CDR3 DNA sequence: TGTGCCAGCAGTCAGGGGTTTGCTTCACCCCTCCACTTT.

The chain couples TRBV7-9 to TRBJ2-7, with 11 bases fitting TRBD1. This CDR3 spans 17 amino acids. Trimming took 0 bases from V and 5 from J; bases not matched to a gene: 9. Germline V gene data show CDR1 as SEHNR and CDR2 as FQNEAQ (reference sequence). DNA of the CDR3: TGTGCCAGCAGCTTAGCGCTTGGGACAGGGGGTCAGCACGAGCAGTACTTC. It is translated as CASSLALGTGGQHEQYF. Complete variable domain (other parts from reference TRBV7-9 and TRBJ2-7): DTGVSQNPRHKITKRGQNVTFRCDPISEHNRLYWYRQTLGQGPEFLTYFQNEAQLEKSRLLSDRFSAERPKGSFSTLEIQRTEQGDSAMYLCASSLALGTGGQHEQYFGPGTRLTVT.

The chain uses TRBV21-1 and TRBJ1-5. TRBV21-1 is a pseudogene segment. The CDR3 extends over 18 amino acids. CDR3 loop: CASSNWGEPRGGNQPQHF. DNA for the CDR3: TGTGCCAGCAGCAATTGGGGGGAGCCGCGTGGGGGCAATCAGCCCCAGCATTTT.

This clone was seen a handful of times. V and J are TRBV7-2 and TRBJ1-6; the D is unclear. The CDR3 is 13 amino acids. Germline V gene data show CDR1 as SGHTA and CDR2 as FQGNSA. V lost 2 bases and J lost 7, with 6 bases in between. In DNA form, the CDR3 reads TGTGCCAGCAGCTTAAACAGAAATTCACCCCTCCACTTT. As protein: CASSLNRNSPLHF.

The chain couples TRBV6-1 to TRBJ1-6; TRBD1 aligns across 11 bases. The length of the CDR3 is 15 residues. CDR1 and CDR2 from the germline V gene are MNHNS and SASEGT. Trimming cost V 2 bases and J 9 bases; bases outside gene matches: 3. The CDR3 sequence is CASSESGTGGSPLHF. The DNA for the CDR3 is TGTGCCAGCAGTGAATCAGGGACAGGGGGTTCACCCCTCCACTTT.